Reported below is one T cell receptor beta chain. What it binds is not known. This specimen belongs to a study of early T cells in non-severe SARS-CoV-2 infection. Overall study results and limits: The study's VDJdb matching favored anti-spike CD8 responses and missed private and CD4 specificities.

With 4 bases removed from V and 2 bases from J, the gap between germline ends came to 9 bases. This CDR3 has 12 amino acids. Germline loops: CDR1 SQVTM, CDR2 ANQGSEA. TCRdb re-called the 5' RACE reads with MiXCR, one entry per CDR3 protein. Of approximately 69,000 distinct CDR3 sequences listed, 12% are singletons. This chain links TRBV29-1 with TRBJ2-7; D remains unclear. The TCR comes from an adult who was a healthcare worker with PCR-confirmed SARS-CoV-2 infection or an uninfected control (not recorded which). The sample comprised whole blood. The CDR3, as DNA: TGCAGCGTTGTAACGGGCCCCTACGAGCAGTACTTC. This gives the protein CSVVTGPYEQYF.